This T cell receptor beta chain appears in the sequencing data of a study of cytomegalovirus exposure and HLA in healthy donors. Study outcomes and limitations: DRB1 showed the most TCR associations and HLA-C the fewest in a later analysis, as rates varied by HLA locus. There were 150 to 200 TCR beta chains listed as cytomegalovirus-associated. Some V segments (TRBV6-2 and TRBV6-3 among them) were excluded as indistinguishable.

The ends were cut back, 0 bases at V and 0 bases at J, with 10 bases in the middle. Germline CDR1 reads SGHNT; CDR2 reads YYREEE (reference sequence). The CDR3 is 16 amino acids. Details on this clone: Its antigen is not identified.

PCR was performed using 60 Vbeta and 13 Jbeta primers. The method was immunoSEQ multiplex PCR; TCRdb's version includes in-frame clones alone and lacks a portion of them. Here the sample spans some 200,000 clones, over 75% being singletons. Sequenced: PBMCs. This TCR was recovered from a girl aged 2 to 9 in good health and CMV-seronegative. The rearrangement joins TRBV5-4 to TRBJ1-3; no clear D. CDR3 nucleotides: TGTGCCAGCAGCTTGGGGCCTCGTTACTCTGGAAACACCATATATTTT. It translates to CASSLGPRYSGNTIYF. Filled out from reference TRBV5-4 and TRBJ1-3, the complete variable domain reads ETGVTQSPTHLIKTRGQQVTLRCSSQSGHNTVSWYQQALGQGPQFIFQYYREEENGRGNFPPRFSGLQFPNYSSELNVNALELDDSALYLCASSLGPRYSGNTIYFGEGSWLTVV.